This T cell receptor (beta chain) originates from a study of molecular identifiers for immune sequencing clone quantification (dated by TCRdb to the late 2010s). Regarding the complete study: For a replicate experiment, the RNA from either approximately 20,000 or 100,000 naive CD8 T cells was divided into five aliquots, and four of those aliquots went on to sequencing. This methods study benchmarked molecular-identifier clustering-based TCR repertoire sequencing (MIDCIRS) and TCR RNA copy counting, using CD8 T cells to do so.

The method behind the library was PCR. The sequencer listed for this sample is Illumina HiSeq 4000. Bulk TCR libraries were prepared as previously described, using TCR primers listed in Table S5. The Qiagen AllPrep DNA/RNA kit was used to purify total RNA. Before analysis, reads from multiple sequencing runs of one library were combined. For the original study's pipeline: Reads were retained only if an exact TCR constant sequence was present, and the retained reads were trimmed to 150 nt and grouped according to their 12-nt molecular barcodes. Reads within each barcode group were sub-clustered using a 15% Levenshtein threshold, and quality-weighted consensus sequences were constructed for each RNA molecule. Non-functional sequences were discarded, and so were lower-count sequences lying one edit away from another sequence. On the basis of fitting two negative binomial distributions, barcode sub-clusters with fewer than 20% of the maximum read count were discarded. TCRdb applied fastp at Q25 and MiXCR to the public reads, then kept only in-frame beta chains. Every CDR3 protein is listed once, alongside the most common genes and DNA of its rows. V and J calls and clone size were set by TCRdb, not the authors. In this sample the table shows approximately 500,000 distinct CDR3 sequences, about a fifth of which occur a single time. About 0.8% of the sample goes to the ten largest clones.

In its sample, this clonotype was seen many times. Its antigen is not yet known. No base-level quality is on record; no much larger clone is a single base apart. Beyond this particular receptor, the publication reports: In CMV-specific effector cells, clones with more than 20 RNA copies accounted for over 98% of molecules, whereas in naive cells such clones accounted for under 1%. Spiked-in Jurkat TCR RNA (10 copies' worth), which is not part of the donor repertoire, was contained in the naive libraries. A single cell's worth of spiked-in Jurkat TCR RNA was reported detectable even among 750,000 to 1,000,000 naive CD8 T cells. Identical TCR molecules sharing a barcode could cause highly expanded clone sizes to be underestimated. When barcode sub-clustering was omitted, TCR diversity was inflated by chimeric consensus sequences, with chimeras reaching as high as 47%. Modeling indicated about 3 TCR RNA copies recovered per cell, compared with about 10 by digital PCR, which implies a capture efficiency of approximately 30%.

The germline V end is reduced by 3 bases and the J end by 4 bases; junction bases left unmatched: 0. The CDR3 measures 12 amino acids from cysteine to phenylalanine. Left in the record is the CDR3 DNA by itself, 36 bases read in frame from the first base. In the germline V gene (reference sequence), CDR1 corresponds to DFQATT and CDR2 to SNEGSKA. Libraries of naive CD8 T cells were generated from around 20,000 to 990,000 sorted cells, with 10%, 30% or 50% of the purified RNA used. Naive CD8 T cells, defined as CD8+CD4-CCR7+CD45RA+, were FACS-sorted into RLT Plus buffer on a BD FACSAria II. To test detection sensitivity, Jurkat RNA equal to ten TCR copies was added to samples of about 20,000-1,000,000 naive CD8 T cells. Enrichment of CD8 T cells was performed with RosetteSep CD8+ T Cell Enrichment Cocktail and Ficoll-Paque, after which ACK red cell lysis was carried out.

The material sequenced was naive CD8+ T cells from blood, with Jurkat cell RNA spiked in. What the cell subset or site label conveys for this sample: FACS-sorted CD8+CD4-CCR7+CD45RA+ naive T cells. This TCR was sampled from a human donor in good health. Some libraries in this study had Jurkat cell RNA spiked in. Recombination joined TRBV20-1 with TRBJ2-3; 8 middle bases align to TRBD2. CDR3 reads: CSASGGADTQYF. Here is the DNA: TGCAGTGCTAGCGGGGGGGCAGATACGCAGTATTTT.